Presented here are 3 T cell receptor beta chains from one specimen sequenced in a study of radiation and T cells in renal cell carcinoma. TCRdb's table, derived via immunoSEQ multiplex PCR, lists solely in-frame clones and lacks some. The data show approximately 110,000 clones, approximately 82% seen once. Time point: baseline pretreatment blood. Described treatment: 15 Gy SBRT to primary tumor, nephrectomy 4 weeks later. Sequences were derived from blood, sampled from a patient whose treatment included radiotherapy and nephrectomy. The receptor source for this set is a woman aged 60-70 years with renal cell carcinoma.

This clone was found a few times. The rearrangement joins TRBV28 to TRBJ1-1, with unresolved D. Trimming shortened V by 8 bases and J by 4 bases, and 5 bases separated the two germline ends. The CDR3 length is 10 residues. Germline V gives CDR1 MDHEN, CDR2 SYDVKM. The CDR3 DNA follows: TGTGCCAGCGGGAGCACTGAAGCTTTCTTT. It is translated as CASGSTEAFF.

This clone was seen only a few times. This chain connects TRBV29-1 to TRBJ1-4, with 7 bases aligning to TRBD1. J lost 5 bases, V lost 4 bases, and 7 bases had no gene match. Germline CDR1 reads SQVTM; CDR2 reads ANQGSEA. The CDR3 contains 14 residues. In nucleotides, the CDR3 is TGCAGCGTTGGTTCCGGGACAGTAAATGAAAAACTGTTTTTT. Its protein product is CSVGSGTVNEKLFF.

In this sample, this clone turned up a few times. CDR3 loop: CASSFPNTGELFF. For the CDR3, the DNA is TGTGCCAGCAGCTTCCCGAACACCGGGGAGCTGTTTTTT. The chain couples TRBV11-1 to TRBJ2-2; no clear D. The CDR3 runs 13 residues. Deletions cut 3 bases from V and 0 bases from J, with 2 bases between. The germline gives CDR1 SGHAT, CDR2 FQDESV (reference sequence).